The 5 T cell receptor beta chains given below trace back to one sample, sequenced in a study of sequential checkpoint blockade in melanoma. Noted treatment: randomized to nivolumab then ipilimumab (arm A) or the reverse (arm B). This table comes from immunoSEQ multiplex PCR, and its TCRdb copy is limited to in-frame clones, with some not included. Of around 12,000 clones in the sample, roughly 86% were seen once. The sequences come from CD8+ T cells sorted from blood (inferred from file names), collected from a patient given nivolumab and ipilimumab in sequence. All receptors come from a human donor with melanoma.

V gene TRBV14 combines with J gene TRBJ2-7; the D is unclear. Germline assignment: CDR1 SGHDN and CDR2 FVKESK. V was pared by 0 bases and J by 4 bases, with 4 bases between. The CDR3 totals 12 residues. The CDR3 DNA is TGTGCCAGCAGCCAAGACGGGTACGAGCAGTACTTC. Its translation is CASSQDGYEQYF.

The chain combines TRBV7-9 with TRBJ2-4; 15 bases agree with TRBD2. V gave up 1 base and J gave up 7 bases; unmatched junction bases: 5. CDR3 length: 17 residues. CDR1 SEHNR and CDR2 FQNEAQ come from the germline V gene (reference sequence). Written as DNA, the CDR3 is TGTGCCAGCAGCTTAGTCGGACTAGCGGGGGGGCTGAACATTCAGTACTTC. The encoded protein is CASSLVGLAGGLNIQYF.

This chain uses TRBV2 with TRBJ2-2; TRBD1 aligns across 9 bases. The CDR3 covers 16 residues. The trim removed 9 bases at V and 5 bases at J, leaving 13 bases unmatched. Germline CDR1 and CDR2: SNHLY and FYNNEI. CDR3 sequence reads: CARQSGTGLGTGELFF. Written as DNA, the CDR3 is TGTGCCAGGCAATCTGGGACAGGGTTAGGGACCGGGGAGCTGTTTTTT.

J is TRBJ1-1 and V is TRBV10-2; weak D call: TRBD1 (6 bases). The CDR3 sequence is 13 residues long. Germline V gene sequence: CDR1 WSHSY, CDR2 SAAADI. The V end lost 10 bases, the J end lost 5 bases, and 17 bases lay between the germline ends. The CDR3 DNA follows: TGCGCCACAAACGGACAGACAGTTACTGAAGCTTTCTTT. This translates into CATNGQTVTEAFF.

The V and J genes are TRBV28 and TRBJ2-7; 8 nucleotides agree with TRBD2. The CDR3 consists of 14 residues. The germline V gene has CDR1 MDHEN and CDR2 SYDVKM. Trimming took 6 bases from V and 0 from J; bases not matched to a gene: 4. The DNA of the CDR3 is TGTGCCAGCAGCCTCGCGGGAGGCTCCTACGAGCAGTACTTC. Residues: CASSLAGGSYEQYF.